Presented here are 32 T cell receptor beta chains from one specimen sequenced in a study of cytomegalovirus exposure and HLA in healthy donors. Vbeta (60) and Jbeta (13) primers were used in the PCR. Assay: immunoSEQ multiplex PCR; the TCRdb copy retains only in-frame clones and omits some. Here the sample spans 50,000 to 65,000 clones, about three quarters being singletons. Sequencing was carried out using PBMCs. These receptors were collected from a man aged 45 to 65 in good health and CMV-seropositive.

The rearrangement joins TRBV5-1 to TRBJ2-2; the match to TRBD1 covers 7 bases. Germline CDR1 and CDR2: SGHRS and YFSETQ. This CDR3 comprises 16 residues. V dropped 0 bases and J dropped 1; count of bases not matched to a gene: 3. The DNA of the CDR3 is TGCGCCAGCAGCTTGGGGACAGGTCGGAACACCGGGGAGCTGTTTTTT. It specifies CASSLGTGRNTGELFF.

V gene TRBV27 combines with J gene TRBJ1-5, with unresolved D. In germline, CDR1 is MNHEY, CDR2 SMNVEV (reference sequence). Between the trimmed V and J ends, which lost 4 bases and 0 bases, there was a span of 4 bases. The CDR3 length is 13 residues. CDR3 DNA: TGTGCCAGCAGTTACTATAGCAATCAGCCCCAGCATTTT. Its protein is CASSYYSNQPQHF.

The chain links TRBV25-1 to TRBJ2-5; TRBD2 matches at 8 bases. Trimming at V came to 0 bases and at J to 5 bases, leaving 8 bases not matched to a gene. There are 16 residues in the CDR3. In germline, CDR1 is MGHDK, CDR2 SYGVNS. The CDR3 DNA reads as TGTGCCAGCAGTGAATATCCCCCAGCGGGAGTTGAGACCCAGTACTTC. Protein product: CASSEYPPAGVETQYF.

The chain couples TRBV6-5 to TRBJ2-5; 8 bases line up with TRBD1. The CDR3 length is 15 residues. Germline lookup yields CDR1 MNHEY and CDR2 SVGAGI. The J segment lost 1 base and the V segment lost 5 bases, leaving 6 bases of the junction unmatched. The CDR3 sequence is CASSTDRGPQETQYF. CDR3 bases: TGTGCCAGCAGTACCGACAGGGGACCCCAAGAGACCCAGTACTTC.

This clone came up once. This chain uses TRBV7-9 with TRBJ2-7, with TRBD1 identical over 7 bases. Germline CDR1 SEHNR, CDR2 FQNEAQ (reference sequence). The CDR3 totals 16 residues. J gave up 0 bases and V 1 base, and 6 bases lay outside the gene matches. CDR3 coding DNA: TGTGCCAGCAGCTTAGATCCGGACAGGAGCTCCTACGAGCAGTACTTC. Its protein is CASSLDPDRSSYEQYF.

The V gene is TRBV30, the J gene TRBJ1-5; D is uncertain. Trimming removed 4 bases at V and 1 base at J, with 8 bases between. Germline CDR1 GTSNPN, CDR2 SVGIG (reference sequence). The CDR3 has 13 residues. This CDR3 reads CAWNDLSNQPQHF. For the CDR3, the DNA is TGTGCCTGGAACGACTTGAGCAATCAGCCCCAGCATTTT.

This clone was picked up a small number of times. V and J are TRBV5-6 and TRBJ2-2, with D possibly being TRBD1 (6 bases). Trimming took 1 base from V and 2 from J, leaving 9 bases between them. From germline, CDR1 is SGHDT and CDR2 YYEEEE. The CDR3 has 15 amino acids. CDR3: CASSLTGTNTGELFF. DNA of the CDR3: TGTGCCAGCAGCTTGACCGGGACAAACACCGGGGAGCTGTTTTTT.

This CDR3 reads CASSFGGETQYF. The CDR3 DNA is TGTGCCAGCAGCTTTGGGGGCGAGACCCAGTACTTC. The chain couples TRBV7-8 to TRBJ2-5; D perhaps matches TRBD1 (6 bases). Germline CDR1 is SGHVS and CDR2 is FQNEAQ. The CDR3 totals 12 residues. The V end was cut by 3 bases, the J end by 5 bases, with 7 bases between.

This chain connects TRBV6-1 to TRBJ2-3; 14 nucleotides match TRBD2. V was pared by 5 bases and J by 4 bases, with 2 bases of the junction left unmatched. Germline V gives CDR1 MNHNS, CDR2 SASEGT. CDR3 length: 15 amino acids. This CDR3 is CASSLGLAGADTQYF. The CDR3 nucleotides are TGTGCCAGCAGTTTGGGACTAGCGGGGGCAGATACGCAGTATTTT.

The chain is built from TRBV27 and TRBJ1-1, with 8 bases that match TRBD1. V was pared by 4 bases and J by 3 bases, with 4 bases of the junction left unmatched. The CDR3 has 14 residues. Germline CDR1 and CDR2: MNHEY and SMNVEV (reference sequence). CDR3 sequence (DNA): TGTGCCAGCAGTTGGACAGGGAGGGACACTGAAGCTTTCTTT. As protein: CASSWTGRDTEAFF.

The chain couples TRBV7-9 to TRBJ2-1; maybe TRBD1 (6 bases). The CDR3 spans 17 residues. The germline V and J ends were trimmed by 5 bases and 0 bases, with 17 bases remaining between them. Germline CDR1 is SEHNR and CDR2 is FQNEAQ (reference sequence). CDR3 nucleotides: TGTGCCAGCAGCCCCGATCGGGGCAGGGGCTCCTACAATGAGCAGTTCTTC. It specifies CASSPDRGRGSYNEQFF. Full variable domain (missing parts from reference TRBV7-9 and TRBJ2-1): DTGVSQNPRHKITKRGQNVTFRCDPISEHNRLYWYRQTLGQGPEFLTYFQNEAQLEKSRLLSDRFSAERPKGSFSTLEIQRTEQGDSAMYLCASSPDRGRGSYNEQFFGPGTRLTVL.

V usage is TRBV18 and J usage is TRBJ2-7; TRBD2 aligns across 7 bases. Germline V CDR1 and CDR2: KGHSH, LQKENI. V trimming: 3 bases; J trimming: 5 bases; junction bases outside the gene matches: 10. The CDR3 spans 15 residues. CDR3 residues: CASSPPRGGPNEQYF. The CDR3, as DNA: TGTGCCAGCTCACCCCCTAGGGGAGGGCCAAACGAGCAGTACTTC.

The chain uses TRBV27 and TRBJ2-7, with 7 bases fitting TRBD2. This CDR3 comprises 16 residues. V was clipped by 5 bases and J by 0 bases; unmatched bases: 10. Per germline, CDR1 MNHEY and CDR2 SMNVEV (reference sequence). The CDR3 DNA follows: TGTGCCAGCAGTGCCTGGGGGGGAGTAAGCTCCTACGAGCAGTACTTC. As protein: CASSAWGGVSSYEQYF.

The sample holds one count of this clone. The chain links TRBV2 to TRBJ2-1, with 11 bases identical to TRBD2. Germline-derived CDR1 and CDR2 are SNHLY and FYNNEI. V lost 5 bases and J lost 6; bases outside the gene matches: 6. This CDR3 has 15 residues. The chain's CDR3 is CASSPGLAGPNEQFF. The CDR3 coding sequence is TGTGCCAGCAGTCCTGGACTAGCGGGCCCCAATGAGCAGTTCTTC.

This chain links TRBV5-4 with TRBJ2-7; TRBD1 matches at 9 bases. CDR1 is SGHNT, CDR2 YYREEE, per germline (reference sequence). The CDR3 totals 16 residues. V was pared by 4 bases and J by 0 bases, with 8 bases of the junction left unmatched. The CDR3 region is CASSAGTGIGSYEQYF. In nucleotides, the CDR3 is TGTGCCAGCAGCGCCGGGACAGGGATTGGCTCCTACGAGCAGTACTTC.

V and J are TRBV7-8 and TRBJ1-5; D is undetermined. The germline CDR1 and CDR2 sequences are SGHVS and FQNEAQ. The CDR3 runs to 14 residues. Trimming removed 0 bases at V and 5 bases at J, with 8 bases between. CDR3 nucleotides: TGTGCCAGCAGCTTAGCGAGGGTCGATCAGCCCCAGCATTTT. As protein: CASSLARVDQPQHF.

This chain links TRBV16 with TRBJ2-1; 9 bases match TRBD1. CDR1 is KGHSY and CDR2 is FQNENV in the germline V gene. The J segment lost 4 bases and the V segment lost 0 bases, leaving 1 base of the junction unmatched. CDR3 length: 15 residues. The CDR3 here is CASSQSGTGYNEQFF. DNA for the CDR3: TGTGCCAGCAGCCAATCGGGGACAGGGTACAATGAGCAGTTCTTC.

This clone was counted only a few times. The chain joins TRBV19 to TRBJ1-2, with D perhaps matching TRBD1 (5 bases). Germline V gives CDR1 LNHDA, CDR2 SQIVND (reference sequence). Trimming left V 6 bases short and J 8 bases short, with 22 bases between. This CDR3 contains 15 residues. For the CDR3, the DNA is TGTGCCAGTAGCCTTGTTGACAGCCCGGCGATCGGCTACACCTTC. Residues: CASSLVDSPAIGYTF.

CDR3 DNA: TGTGCCAGCAGCCCAGGAATGACAGGGCCCGGGGAGCTGTTTTTT. Translated: CASSPGMTGPGELFF. The chain recombines TRBV5-5 with TRBJ2-2; 7 bases match TRBD1. The V and J ends lost 4 bases and 6 bases, in that order; junction bases with no gene match: 9. The CDR3 is made up of 15 amino acids. Per the germline V gene, CDR1 is SGHKS and CDR2 is YYEKEE (reference sequence).

This chain joins TRBV2 and TRBJ1-5, with unresolved D. The V end lost 3 bases, the J end lost 6 bases, and 12 bases lay between the germline ends. Germline assignment: CDR1 SNHLY and CDR2 FYNNEI. The CDR3 loop spans 14 amino acids. CDR3 loop: CASSETSSVQPQHF. In DNA, the CDR3 is TGTGCCAGCAGTGAGACATCCTCGGTTCAGCCCCAGCATTTT.

The V call is TRBV29-1, the J call TRBJ2-1; 7 nucleotides match TRBD2. The V and J ends lost 0 bases and 0 bases, in that order; junction bases with no gene match: 5. The V gene's germline CDR1 is SQVTM and CDR2 ANQGSEA. The CDR3 has 16 amino acids. CDR3 sequence: CSVEEGGTFSYNEQFF. The CDR3 bases are TGCAGCGTTGAAGAGGGAGGGACTTTCTCCTACAATGAGCAGTTCTTC.

The V and J genes are TRBV2 and TRBJ2-7; TRBD2 agrees at 14 bases. J gave up 2 bases and V 6 bases, and 6 bases lay outside the gene matches. There are 16 residues in the CDR3. The V gene's germline CDR1 is SNHLY and CDR2 FYNNEI. The DNA for the CDR3 is TGTGCCAGCAGAGGGACTAGCGGGAGTTCCCCCTACGAGCAGTACTTC. Its protein product is CASRGTSGSSPYEQYF.

V is TRBV5-1 and J is TRBJ1-2; 8 bases map to TRBD1. The CDR3 has 14 amino acids. Trimming took 0 bases from V and 7 from J; bases not matched to a gene: 5. Germline V lookup: CDR1 SGHRS, CDR2 YFSETQ. Here the CDR3 reads CASSLEQGARGYTF. CDR3 coding DNA: TGCGCCAGCAGCTTGGAGCAGGGGGCGCGTGGCTACACCTTC.

This chain links TRBV30 with TRBJ1-1; TRBD1 aligns across 7 bases. This CDR3 region has 13 residues. Germline CDR1 GTSNPN, CDR2 SVGIG (reference sequence). V dropped 6 bases and J dropped 5; count of bases not matched to a gene: 9. The chain's CDR3 is CACSYRGGTEAFF. CDR3 coding DNA: TGTGCCTGTTCCTACAGGGGCGGGACTGAAGCTTTCTTT. Drawing the rest from reference TRBV30 and TRBJ1-1, the complete variable domain is SQTIHQWPATLVQPVGSPLSLECTVEGTSNPNLYWYRQAAGRGLQLLFYSVGIGQISSEVPQNLSASRPQDRQFILSSKKLLLSDSGFYLCACSYRGGTEAFFGQGTRLTVV.

This rearrangement joins TRBV9 to TRBJ1-2; D is uncertain. V was shortened by 0 bases and J by 4 bases, with 16 bases between the two germline ends. The CDR3 is made up of 16 amino acids. Germline V gene sequence: CDR1 SGDLS, CDR2 YYNGEE. CDR3 in amino acids: CASSVDSTSTVYGYTF. In nucleotides, the CDR3 is TGTGCCAGCAGCGTAGATTCGACATCAACTGTCTATGGCTACACCTTC.

The chain couples TRBV28 to TRBJ2-7; TRBD1 matches 7 bases. Germline V gene sequence: CDR1 MDHEN, CDR2 SYDVKM. This CDR3 is built from 14 residues. V lost 2 bases to trimming and J lost 5 bases; unmatched junction nucleotides: 6. The CDR3 loop is CASSLGDREHEQYF. As DNA, the CDR3 is TGTGCCAGCAGTTTAGGTGACAGGGAACACGAGCAGTACTTC.

The rearrangement joins TRBV9 to TRBJ2-7; D might be TRBD2 (6 bases). Germline assignment: CDR1 SGDLS and CDR2 YYNGEE. Trimming shortened V by 0 bases and J by 4 bases, and 14 bases separated the two germline ends. This CDR3 region has 15 residues. The chain's CDR3 is CASSVAPGTQYEQYF. DNA for the CDR3: TGTGCCAGCAGCGTAGCCCCCGGGACTCAATACGAGCAGTACTTC.

This clone was seen a single time. This chain uses TRBV25-1 with TRBJ2-7; 10 nucleotides agree with TRBD1. This CDR3 spans 14 amino acids. V lost 4 bases and J lost 3; bases outside the gene matches: 3. Germline V gene lookup returns CDR1 MGHDK and CDR2 SYGVNS. The CDR3: CASSVGTGVYEQYF. The CDR3 DNA reads TGTGCCAGCAGTGTGGGGACAGGGGTCTACGAGCAGTACTTC.

The chain has TRBV5-4 and TRBJ1-2; D is possibly TRBD1 (5 bases). Germline-derived CDR1 and CDR2 are SGHNT and YYREEE (reference sequence). There are 17 residues in the CDR3. The germline V and J ends were trimmed by 3 bases and 8 bases, with 26 bases remaining between them. The DNA of the CDR3 is TGTGCCAGCAGCTACTCACCCCAGGGAGGAGGGCCAGGCGGCTACACCTTC. It specifies CASSYSPQGGGPGGYTF.

J is TRBJ1-2 and V is TRBV6-1; D is perhaps TRBD1 (5 bases). V was pared by 7 bases and J by 8 bases, with 14 bases between. The CDR3 length is 12 residues. CDR1 and CDR2 from the germline V gene are MNHNS and SASEGT. CDR3 amino acids: CASTSGGGGYTF. CDR3 nucleotides: TGTGCCAGCACCTCCGGGGGAGGCGGCTACACCTTC.

This chain uses TRBV19 with TRBJ1-1; 7 bases are shared with TRBD1. The germline CDR1 and CDR2 sequences are LNHDA and SQIVND (reference sequence). The CDR3 length is 14 residues. After removal of 6 bases from V and 0 bases from J, the junction contained 4 bases not matched to a gene. The CDR3 bases are TGTGCCAGTAGGATTACAGGGGTGAACACTGAAGCTTTCTTT. Its translation: CASRITGVNTEAFF.

This chain joins TRBV6-4 and TRBJ2-7; D might be TRBD1 (6 bases). With 6 bases removed from V and 2 bases from J, the gap between germline ends came to 14 bases. Germline V lookup: CDR1 MRHNA, CDR2 SNTAGT. This CDR3 comprises 14 residues. The CDR3 loop reads CASRVWDTTYEQYF. CDR3 coding DNA: TGTGCCAGCAGAGTCTGGGACACTACCTACGAGCAGTACTTC.